Listed below are T cell receptor beta chains from one sample, sequenced in a study of T cells after yellow fever vaccination. A single record per CDR3 protein comes from TCRdb applying MiXCR to the 5' RACE reads. Of about 320,000 distinct CDR3 sequences in the sample, around 7.3% were seen once. Material: PBMCs, obtained about 49 days after the first yellow fever vaccination. All receptors come from a man aged 18 to 30 who received the YFV17D yellow fever vaccine. CDR3s include the opening cysteine and the closing phenylalanine or tryptophan. D genes are given only for firm matches. A clone size is listed for some rows: how often the clone was seen (once, few, many), or a class if it is expanded.

size: many
J: TRBJ1-1
D: .
V: TRBV4-3
DNA: TGCGCCAGCAGCTCTCTGGGGGGCACCACTGAAGCTTTCTTT
CDR3: CASSSLGGTTEAFF

size: .
J: TRBJ1-1
D: .
V: TRBV21-1
DNA: TGTGCCAGCAGCTTCGGATGGGAGAGATTGAACACTGAAGCTTTCTTT
CDR3: CASSFGWERLNTEAFF

size: few
J: TRBJ2-3
D: TRBD2
V: TRBV4-1
DNA: TGCGCCAGCAGCCCCGAGCGGGGGGTCACAGATACGCAGTATTTT
CDR3: CASSPERGVTDTQYF

size: few
J: TRBJ1-4
D: .
V: TRBV18
DNA: TGTGCCAGCTCGCCGGACGGGTTAGGAGAAAAACTGTTTTTT
CDR3: CASSPDGLGEKLFF

size: few
J: TRBJ1-6
D: TRBD1
V: TRBV6-1
DNA: TGTGCCAGCGAGGAGGGGGCAGGGGGCAGGTCCGATTCACCCCTCCACTTT
CDR3: CASEEGAGGRSDSPLHF

size: .
J: TRBJ2-5
D: .
V: TRBV7-2
DNA: TGTGCCAGCAGCTTACGCAGCGGCGAGACCCAGTACTTC
CDR3: CASSLRSGETQYF

size: .
J: TRBJ2-3
D: .
V: TRBV7-2
DNA: TGTGCCAGCAGCAGCAACCTCAGGGATACGCAGTATTTT
CDR3: CASSSNLRDTQYF

size: many
J: TRBJ2-1
D: .
V: TRBV12-3/TRBV12-4
DNA: TGTGCCAGCAGTTTTGGGGTTGGGAATGAGCAGTTCTTC
CDR3: CASSFGVGNEQFF

size: .
J: TRBJ2-3
D: TRBD1
V: TRBV5-1
DNA: TGCGCCAGCAGCTTGGAACAGGGGATTTTAGATACGCAGTATTTT
CDR3: CASSLEQGILDTQYF

size: few
J: TRBJ2-7
D: TRBD1
V: TRBV6-5
DNA: TGTGCCAGCAGTTACCACAGGGGGTACTACGAGCAGTACTTC
CDR3: CASSYHRGYYEQYF

size: few
J: TRBJ2-3
D: TRBD2
V: TRBV7-2
DNA: TGTGCCAGCAGCTTAGCCCCAGCGGGGGGGCAGGATACGCAGTATTTT
CDR3: CASSLAPAGGQDTQYF

size: .
J: TRBJ2-7
D: TRBD1
V: TRBV28
DNA: TGTGCCAGCAGTTACCCAACAGGGGCCCGTTCCTACGAGCAGTACTTC
CDR3: CASSYPTGARSYEQYF

size: few
J: TRBJ1-2
D: .
V: TRBV7-2
DNA: TGTGCCAGCAGCTGGCGCGATGGGTTGAACTATGGCTACACCTTC
CDR3: CASSWRDGLNYGYTF

size: many
J: TRBJ2-4
D: TRBD1
V: TRBV5-1
DNA: TGCGCCAGCAGCCCCGGGACAGGCGATACCAAAAACATTCAGTACTTC
CDR3: CASSPGTGDTKNIQYF

size: .
J: TRBJ1-4
D: TRBD1
V: TRBV6-5
DNA: TGTGCCAGCAGTTACTCGAAGGGGGCGCGAGAAAAACTGTTTTTT
CDR3: CASSYSKGAREKLFF

size: few
J: TRBJ2-5
D: .
V: TRBV27
DNA: TGTGCCAGCAGTCTCCGGGGGGCGCCCCTTCGGACCCAGTACTTC
CDR3: CASSLRGAPLRTQYF

size: many
J: TRBJ2-3
D: TRBD2
V: TRBV5-6
DNA: TGTGCCAGCAGCATCACTCCCGGGCGGGGGGTATCTGAGGATACGCAGTATTTT
CDR3: CASSITPGRGVSEDTQYF

size: few
J: TRBJ2-5
D: .
V: TRBV5-6
DNA: TGTGCCAGCAGCTTTTATTACGGGTTGGGGGAGACCCAGTACTTC
CDR3: CASSFYYGLGETQYF

size: .
J: TRBJ2-1
D: TRBD2
V: TRBV18
DNA: TGTGCCAGCACACTAGCGGAAATGAATGGTGAGCAGTTCTTC
CDR3: CASTLAEMNGEQFF

size: .
J: TRBJ2-2
D: .
V: TRBV7-3
DNA: TGTGCCAGCAGCTTAACGCGCAGGGTGGGCACCGGGGAGCTGTTTTTT
CDR3: CASSLTRRVGTGELFF

size: few
J: TRBJ1-6
D: .
V: TRBV20-1
DNA: TGCAGTGCCCCGTTAAAGTACCACAGGGATGGGTATAATTCACCCCTCCACTTT
CDR3: CSAPLKYHRDGYNSPLHF

size: .
J: TRBJ2-3
D: TRBD2
V: TRBV23-1
DNA: TGCGCCAGCTCGGAGCGGGGGCCAGGCACAGATACGCAGTATTTT
CDR3: CASSERGPGTDTQYF

size: many
J: TRBJ2-6
D: TRBD1
V: TRBV18
DNA: TGTGCCAGCTCACCCTGGGGACAGGGAACTTCTGGGGCCAACGTCCTGACTTTC
CDR3: CASSPWGQGTSGANVLTF

size: few
J: TRBJ2-3
D: TRBD2
V: TRBV7-3
DNA: TGTGCCAGCAGCGCCGCGGGGGGCGCAGATACGCAGTATTTT
CDR3: CASSAAGGADTQYF

size: few
J: TRBJ1-4
D: .
V: TRBV7-9
DNA: TGTGCCAGCAGCGCTCGAAGAACCACAGCATTGTTTGAAAAACTGTTTTTT
CDR3: CASSARRTTALFEKLFF

size: few
J: TRBJ2-7
D: TRBD1
V: TRBV25-1
DNA: TGTGCCAGCAGTGTCCCGGACAGGGCTGAGCAGTACTTC
CDR3: CASSVPDRAEQYF

size: few
J: TRBJ2-1
D: TRBD1
V: TRBV5-1
DNA: TGCGCCAGCAGATACACAGGGGGCTCCTACAATGAGCAGTTCTTC
CDR3: CASRYTGGSYNEQFF

size: few
J: TRBJ1-6
D: .
V: TRBV5-5
DNA: TGTGCCAGCAGCAAGACAGGCCCCTCACCCCTCCACTTT
CDR3: CASSKTGPSPLHF

size: few
J: TRBJ2-6
D: .
V: TRBV7-2
DNA: TGTGCCAGCAGCTCCCGCCGGGGGTCTGGGGCCAACGTCCTGACTTTC
CDR3: CASSSRRGSGANVLTF

size: many
J: TRBJ1-5
D: .
V: TRBV5-1
DNA: TGCGCCAGCAGCTTGGACCGTAATCAGCCCCAGCATTTT
CDR3: CASSLDRNQPQHF

size: many
J: TRBJ2-2
D: .
V: TRBV7-3
DNA: TGTGCCAGCAGCGAATTCGGGGGTAGCGGGGAGCTGTTTTTT
CDR3: CASSEFGGSGELFF

size: .
J: TRBJ1-4
D: TRBD1
V: TRBV12-3/TRBV12-4
DNA: TGTGCCAGCAGTTACAGGGGGCCGGGTGAAAAACTGTTTTTT
CDR3: CASSYRGPGEKLFF

size: many
J: TRBJ2-1
D: TRBD2
V: TRBV2
DNA: TGTGCCAGCAGCGAAAGGGAAGGACTAGCGGGATCTGAGCAGTTCTTC
CDR3: CASSEREGLAGSEQFF